Below, 7 T cell receptor beta chains from the same sample are listed, as sequenced in a study of T cells in Graves' hyperthyroidism and ophthalmopathy. RNA transcripts gave rise to amplified TCR beta CDR3 regions. RT-PCR in the first round (using the HTBI primer set) targeted the TCR CDR3. One entry per CDR3 protein results from TCRdb running MiXCR on the multiplex PCR reads. The sample consists of 300,000 to 400,000 distinct CDR3 sequences, around 20% of them appearing once. The sequenced sample was blood. The receptors shown here come from a woman aged 45-65 years with Graves' hyperthyroidism.

This clonotype has a handful of counts. The rearrangement joins TRBV9 to TRBJ2-3; 14 nucleotides align to TRBD2. The CDR3 consists of 16 residues. Per germline, CDR1 SGDLS and CDR2 YYNGEE. Unmatched junction bases numbered 10, after V lost 4 bases and J lost 9 bases. The CDR3, as DNA: TGTGCCAGCAGCTCGGGACTAGCGGGAGCTGGTAGAACGCAGTATTTT. Translation: CASSSGLAGAGRTQYF.

This clonotype was counted at least ten times. This sequence joins TRBV6-1 and TRBJ2-7, with 13 bases identical to TRBD2. With 6 bases clipped from V and 0 bases from J, the junction kept 11 bases outside the gene matches. CDR1 and CDR2 (germline): MNHNS, SASEGT. The CDR3 sequence is 18 residues long. The DNA for the CDR3 is TGTGCCAGCAGCACCATAGGACTAGCGGGGGTGAGCTCCTACGAGCAGTACTTC. Translating it yields CASSTIGLAGVSSYEQYF.

The rearrangement links TRBV25-1 to TRBJ2-2; the D gene could be TRBD1 or TRBD2 (7 bases each). CDR1 and CDR2 from the germline V gene are MGHDK and SYGVNS. Trimming pared 2 bases from V and 4 bases from J, leaving 14 bases between. The length of the CDR3 is 16 residues. CDR3 amino acids: CASSERGRGRTGELFF. DNA of the CDR3: TGTGCCAGCAGTGAACGGGGGAGGGGGCGCACCGGGGAGCTGTTTTTT.

The V gene is TRBV20-1, the J gene TRBJ2-5; D not certain. This CDR3 contains 15 residues. The V end lost 5 bases, the J end lost 3 bases, and 19 bases lay between the germline ends. The germline gives CDR1 DFQATT, CDR2 SNEGSKA (reference sequence). The CDR3 protein is CSASPVNKPEETQYF. The CDR3 DNA follows: TGCAGTGCTTCTCCAGTAAATAAGCCCGAAGAGACCCAGTACTTC.

Here the CDR3 reads CASSLSSPPGETQYF. In DNA form, the CDR3 reads TGTGCCAGCAGCCTTAGCAGTCCGCCGGGGGAGACCCAGTACTTC. J is TRBJ2-5 and V is TRBV7-6, with D possibly matching TRBD2 (5 bases). The length of the CDR3 is 15 residues. The V and J ends lost 5 bases and 5 bases respectively, with 18 bases between them. The germline CDR1 and CDR2 sequences are SGHVS and FNYEAQ.

This clonotype has a count of ten or more. The V call is TRBV5-5, the J call TRBJ2-1; TRBD2 agrees at 10 bases. CDR1 and CDR2 from the germline V gene are SGHKS and YYEKEE (reference sequence). This CDR3 comprises 18 residues. J lost 3 bases, V lost 4 bases, and 13 bases had no gene match. The CDR3: CASSRWGGERGGYNEQFF. The CDR3 region has the DNA TGTGCCAGCAGCCGTTGGGGTGGGGAGCGGGGGGGCTACAATGAGCAGTTCTTC.

This clonotype was recorded a few times. The V and J genes are TRBV2 and TRBJ1-3; the D is unclear. The CDR3 extends over 14 amino acids. The germline V gene has CDR1 SNHLY and CDR2 FYNNEI. The V and J ends lost 7 bases and 0 bases respectively, with 10 bases between them. This chain's CDR3 is CASKEVVSGNTIYF. CDR3 DNA: TGTGCCAGCAAGGAGGTAGTCTCTGGAAACACCATATATTTT.